This T cell receptor beta chain was sequenced during a study of cytomegalovirus exposure and HLA in healthy donors. This PCR relied on a set of 60 Vbeta primers and 13 Jbeta primers. The protocol was immunoSEQ multiplex PCR, while the TCRdb copy is restricted to in-frame clones and leaves out a portion. The data hold about 140,000 clones, with 77% observed a single time. Study-wide results and caveats: A reported reduction in N-insertions relative to the approximately 670-donor mean was seen in an Asian-associated ancestry cluster in a later analysis. Cytomegalovirus association was listed for 164 TCR beta chains.

Note on this clone: The antigen remains unidentified.

Unmatched junction bases numbered 8, after V lost 4 bases and J lost 10 bases. CDR1 is MNHNS, CDR2 SASEGT, per germline. The CDR3 spans 15 residues. At the time of sampling, donors were nominally healthy, though unrecorded immune exposures were likely. The rearrangement joins TRBV6-1 to TRBJ1-6; 9 bases agree with TRBD1. What was sequenced was PBMCs. This TCR came from a female donor in good health and CMV-seronegative. CDR3 nucleotide sequence: TGTGCCAGCAGTGTGGGGGGACAGGGACAATCACCCCTCCACTTT. Amino acid sequence: CASSVGGQGQSPLHF.